This T cell receptor beta chain was retrieved from a study of blood T cell repertoires in COVID-19. On the study more broadly: Sites across the United States, Italy and Spain contributed samples from acute and convalescent COVID-19. T cells, B-cell-depleted T cells, or PBMCs provided the cDNA or gDNA that served as material.

Followed longitudinally, the Seattle patients had been enrolled during active infection. The sample holds a few counts of this clone. V trimming: 4 bases; J trimming: 1 base; junction bases outside the gene matches: 9. The length of the CDR3 is 16 residues. Germline CDR1 KGHSH, CDR2 LQKENI. In the original analysis: Researchers report that nucleated cell counts were estimated from reference gene primer amplification. Sequencing used immunoSEQ multiplex PCR; TCRdb keeps in-frame clones, though not all of them. V and J calls and clone size follow that table, whereas D and trimming were derived from the DNA. The table lists about 280,000 clones, 88% of them singletons, with 11% in the top ten.

Material: peripheral blood. The sequence came from a woman aged 25 to 39 with COVID-19, enrolled during active disease. The chain employs TRBV18 and TRBJ1-1; 7 nucleotides match TRBD1. The CDR3 protein is CASSRQKQGTNTEAFF. For the CDR3, the DNA is TGTGCCAGCTCACGACAAAAACAGGGGACGAACACTGAAGCTTTCTTT.